The clone carrying this T cell receptor (beta chain) was observed once. Its specificity is unknown. Germline loops: CDR1 MNHEY, CDR2 SVGAGI. Trimming removed 9 bases from V and 5 bases from J, with 16 bases in between. This CDR3 comprises 14 residues. The data stem from a study of STAT5B mutations in CD4+ large granular lymphocyte leukemia. Study-wide results and caveats: 8/27 top patient clones versus 2/35 control clones were TRBV06-family. Roughly a quarter of private leukemic clonotypes occurred rarely in other patients' non-leukemic repertoires.

Bead-separated CD4+, CD4+CD8+, CD57+ or CD56+ fractions, or PBMC, were used. Measured with immunoSEQ multiplex PCR; TCRdb has only the in-frame clones, and not every one. This sample has roughly 4,300 clones, with 65% to 85% found just once. The specimen was PBMCs. This receptor was obtained from a man between 65 and 85 years old with CD4+ T-cell large granular lymphocyte leukemia. V gene TRBV6-5 combines with J gene TRBJ2-2; D may correspond to TRBD1 or TRBD2 (7 bases each). The CDR3 loop reads CASNQGGDTGELFF. CDR3 coding DNA: TGTGCCAGTAACCAGGGGGGGGATACCGGGGAGCTGTTTTTT.